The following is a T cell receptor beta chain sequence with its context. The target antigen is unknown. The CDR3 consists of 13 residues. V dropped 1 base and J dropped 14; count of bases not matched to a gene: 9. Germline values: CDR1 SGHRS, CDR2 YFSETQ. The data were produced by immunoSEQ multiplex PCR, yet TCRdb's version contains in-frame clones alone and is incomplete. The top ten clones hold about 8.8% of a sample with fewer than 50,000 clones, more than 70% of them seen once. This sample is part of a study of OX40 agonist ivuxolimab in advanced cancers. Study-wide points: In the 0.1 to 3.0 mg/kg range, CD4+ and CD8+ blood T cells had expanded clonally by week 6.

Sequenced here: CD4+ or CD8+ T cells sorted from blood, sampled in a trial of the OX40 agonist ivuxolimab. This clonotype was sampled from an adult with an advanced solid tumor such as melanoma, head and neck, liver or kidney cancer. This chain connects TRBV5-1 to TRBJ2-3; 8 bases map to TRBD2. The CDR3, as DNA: TGCGCCAGCAGCTTGCTACGAGCGGGGGTGGGGTATTTT. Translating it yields CASSLLRAGVGYF.